This T cell receptor beta chain was documented in a study of vaccination effects on CD4 cells after COVID-19. Overall study: Two-dose BNT162b2 or mRNA-1273 vaccination was given to participants. Points from the study as a whole: Clones from infection and from vaccination both contracted markedly late after vaccination.

The assay was immunoSEQ multiplex PCR, and TCRdb's table has in-frame clones only and misses some. Of approximately 23,000 clones detected, around two thirds appear once; the ten largest clones hold roughly an eighth. V lost 4 bases and J lost 0; bases outside the gene matches: 7. CDR1 SGHNT and CDR2 YYREEE come from the germline V gene (reference sequence). This CDR3 contains 16 residues. Antigen-specific CD4+ T cells were first expanded with viral peptide pools by the ViraFEST assay and only then sequenced. Scientists isolated CD4+ T cells after a roughly 9-day culture period ended. Vaccine recipients had no previous SARS-CoV-2 infection; their nucleocapsid antibodies were negative. On both days 3 and 7, half of the culture medium was replaced with IL-2 medium. Concerning this clone itself: Its antigen remains unknown.

The material sequenced was CD4+ T cells from PBMCs cultured with HCoV-OC43 spike peptides, taken before COVID-19 vaccination. The subset was: HCoV-OC43 spike overlapping peptide pool stimulation. This TCR was recovered from a human donor who received a COVID-19 vaccine. The gene calls are TRBV5-4 and TRBJ1-3, with 7 bases matching TRBD1. The CDR3 nucleotides read TGTGCCAGCAGCCCGGCAGGGACAGACTCTGGAAACACCATATATTTT. As protein: CASSPAGTDSGNTIYF.